This entry lists 23 T cell receptor beta chains sequenced from one sample in a study of identical twins. TCRdb analysed the 5' RACE reads with MiXCR anew, one entry per CDR3 protein. Here the sample spans 1.5 million to 2 million distinct CDR3 sequences, about 30% being singletons. The source material was cord blood. The source is a newborn girl in good health.

The chain has TRBV2 and TRBJ1-2; TRBD1 matches at 12 bases. The V gene end was trimmed by 3 bases and the J gene end by 8 bases; junction bases not matched to a gene: 10. Germline V gene sequence: CDR1 SNHLY, CDR2 FYNNEI. This CDR3 has 16 residues. This chain's CDR3 is CASSDGTGGLVYGYTF. CDR3 in DNA: TGTGCCAGCAGTGACGGGACAGGGGGCTTAGTCTACGGCTACACCTTC.

The rearrangement links TRBV7-9 to TRBJ1-1, with D possibly TRBD1 on 5 matching bases. V lost 5 bases and J lost 7, with 8 bases in between. CDR1 SEHNR and CDR2 FQNEAQ come from the germline V gene (reference sequence). This CDR3 region has 11 residues. CDR3 sequence: CASSRDVEAFF. The CDR3 DNA sequence: TGTGCCAGCAGCCGGGACGTTGAAGCTTTCTTT.

V is TRBV4-2 and J is TRBJ2-5, with a possible D match to TRBD1 (5 bases). CDR3 length equals 16 residues. The V end lost 1 base, the J end lost 5 bases, and 17 bases lay between the germline ends. CDR1 is LGHNA and CDR2 is YNFKEQ in the germline V gene. Written as DNA, the CDR3 is TGTGCCAGCAGCCAAGTCACACAGGCTCCAAGGGAGACCCAGTACTTC. Its protein is CASSQVTQAPRETQYF.

This clonotype was observed a few times. The chain recombines TRBV20-1 with TRBJ2-1, with TRBD2 as a possible D gene (6 bases). CDR3 size: 16 residues. The germline V gene has CDR1 DFQATT and CDR2 SNEGSKA (reference sequence). Trimming took 1 base from V and 0 from J, leaving 13 bases between them. CDR3 coding DNA: TGCAGTGCTAGAGGTAGCGGTAGCCTCTCCTACAATGAGCAGTTCTTC. Protein: CSARGSGSLSYNEQFF.

Only a few counts were recorded for this clonotype. The genes are TRBV6-2 or TRBV6-3 and TRBJ2-3; 11 bases match TRBD2. This CDR3 comprises 16 residues. Germline V gene sequence: CDR1 MNHEY, CDR2 SVGEGT. V shed 2 bases, J shed 7 bases, and the junction held 8 bases outside the gene matches. The CDR3 bases are TGTGCCAGCAGTTACACTAGCGGGAGTCCGAGGTATACGCAGTATTTT. Translating it yields CASSYTSGSPRYTQYF.

There are a few counts of this clonotype. The chain recombines TRBV5-1 with TRBJ2-7, with a tentative D call TRBD1 (5 bases). V was pared by 5 bases and J by 1 base, with 25 bases between. The CDR3 contains 18 residues. In germline, CDR1 is SGHRS, CDR2 YFSETQ. In DNA, the CDR3 is TGCGCCAGCAGATCCAATGGCCTGCCGGGCAGGGAATCCTACGAGCAGTACTTC. Translated: CASRSNGLPGRESYEQYF.

The chain employs TRBV10-3 and TRBJ1-5; D is undetermined. Germline V gene data show CDR1 as ENHRY and CDR2 as SYGVKD. This CDR3 has 12 amino acids. Trimming cost V 1 base and J 6 bases, with 4 bases left between them. The CDR3 nucleotides read TGTGCCATCAGTGAGTTTAGTCAGCCCCAGCATTTT. Translated, it gives CAISEFSQPQHF.

V usage is TRBV3-1 and J usage is TRBJ1-2; D might be TRBD1 (5 bases). CDR3 size: 13 residues. Germline CDR1 reads LGHDT; CDR2 reads YNNKEL (reference sequence). The V end was cut by 2 bases, the J end by 8 bases, with 12 bases between. CDR3 sequence: CASSQSQGLGYTF. Written as DNA, the CDR3 is TGTGCCAGCAGCCAATCCCAGGGCCTGGGCTACACCTTC. Looking up the rest from reference TRBV3-1 and TRBJ1-2 gives the full variable domain: DTAVSQTPKYLVTQMGNDKSIKCEQNLGHDTMYWYKQDSKKFLKIMFSYNNKELIINETVPNRFSPKSPDKAHLNLHINSLELGDSAVYFCASSQSQGLGYTFGSGTRLTVV.

This clonotype occurred a few times. In DNA form, the CDR3 reads TGCAGTGCTAGAGATCACTTCACTGAAGCTTTCTTT. It translates to CSARDHFTEAFF. The J gene is TRBJ1-1, the V gene TRBV20-1; no firm D call. The CDR3 is 12 amino acids. CDR1 DFQATT and CDR2 SNEGSKA come from the germline V gene (reference sequence). Trimming shortened V by 0 bases and J by 4 bases, and 6 bases separated the two germline ends.

This clonotype was recorded a few times. The rearrangement links TRBV28 to TRBJ2-3, with TRBD2 identical over 7 bases. The CDR3 extends over 15 amino acids. V shed 7 bases and J 1 base; nucleotides not matched to a gene: 8. Per germline, CDR1 MDHEN and CDR2 SYDVKM. The CDR3 loop is CASTQWAGGTDTQYF. The CDR3 bases are TGTGCCAGCACCCAATGGGCGGGAGGCACAGATACGCAGTATTTT.

This clonotype was counted once. The junction shows a germline mismatch at one end, possibly a read error. The V and J genes are TRBV11-2 and TRBJ2-3, with unresolved D. CDR3 size: 14 residues. Germline V lookup: CDR1 SGHAT, CDR2 FQNNGV. The CDR3 reads CATSSREITDTQYF. The CDR3 nucleotides read TGTGCCACCAGCTCCCGTGAGATCACAGATACGCAGTATTTT.

The rearrangement joins TRBV18 to TRBJ1-2; a weak D match, TRBD1 (6 bases). The length of the CDR3 is 14 residues. Germline V gene lookup returns CDR1 KGHSH and CDR2 LQKENI. V was clipped by 2 bases and J by 5 bases, with 12 bases between them. The CDR3 is CASSPVSRGYGYTF. CDR3 DNA sequence: TGTGCCAGCTCACCAGTTAGCAGGGGATATGGCTACACCTTC.

This clonotype was seen more than once but under ten times. The J gene is TRBJ2-3, the V gene TRBV7-2; D not certain. The V and J ends lost 1 base and 2 bases respectively, with 16 bases between them. The V gene's germline CDR1 is SGHTA and CDR2 FQGNSA. The CDR3 sequence is 17 residues long. The chain's CDR3 is CASSLVPKTSYTDTQYF. In DNA, the CDR3 is TGTGCCAGCAGCTTAGTGCCCAAAACGTCGTACACAGATACGCAGTATTTT.

The chain combines TRBV7-6 with TRBJ2-3, with D uncertain. Germline V gene lookup returns CDR1 SGHVS and CDR2 FNYEAQ. The V gene lost 2 bases and the J gene lost 5 bases, with 11 bases spanning the gap. The CDR3 runs to 14 residues. In DNA, the CDR3 is TGTGCCAGCAGCTTAAGGACCCCTCTAGATACGCAGTATTTT. It codes for CASSLRTPLDTQYF.

The V call is TRBV20-1, the J call TRBJ2-1; 8 nucleotides match TRBD1. Looked up from germline, CDR1 is DFQATT and CDR2 is SNEGSKA (reference sequence). V gave up 3 bases and J gave up 3 bases; unmatched junction bases: 7. The CDR3 length is 15 residues. Here the CDR3 reads CSASQGATIYNEQFF. In nucleotides, the CDR3 is TGCAGTGCTAGTCAGGGGGCGACTATCTACAATGAGCAGTTCTTC.

The chain employs TRBV29-1 and TRBJ2-2, with D possibly matching TRBD2 (6 bases). Per germline, CDR1 SQVTM and CDR2 ANQGSEA. CDR3 size: 13 residues. V was cut by 4 bases and J by 1 base, with 7 bases left in between. The DNA of the CDR3 is TGCAGCGTTGCGGGAGAGAACACCGGGGAGCTGTTTTTT. Encoded protein: CSVAGENTGELFF.

This chain joins TRBV12-5 and TRBJ1-1, with D perhaps TRBD1 (6 bases). V was shortened by 6 bases and J by 1 base, with 15 bases between the two germline ends. CDR3 length: 15 residues. The germline gives CDR1 LGHNT, CDR2 FRNRAP. CDR3 sequence reads: CASGPPGHPNTEAFF. In DNA, the CDR3 is TGTGCTAGTGGGCCTCCGGGACACCCGAACACTGAAGCTTTCTTT.

In the case of this clonotype: At one boundary the junction diverges from the germline segment, which might be a read error. The chain is built from TRBV4-1 and TRBJ2-2; D might be TRBD2 (7 bases). CDR1 MGHRA and CDR2 YSYEKL come from the germline V gene. This CDR3 contains 15 residues. The chain's CDR3 is CASSQGGANTGELFF. CDR3 DNA: TGTGCCAGCAGCCAAGGGGGGGCCAACACCGGGGAGCTGTTTTTT.

The chain recombines TRBV20-1 with TRBJ1-2; TRBD1 is a possible D gene (6 bases). CDR1 and CDR2 (germline): DFQATT, SNEGSKA (reference sequence). This CDR3 spans 14 amino acids. V lost 1 base and J lost 3, with 12 bases in between. DNA of the CDR3: TGCAGTGCTAGAGCCGGACAGCACCACTATGGCTACACCTTC. This sequence encodes CSARAGQHHYGYTF.

This clonotype came up a few times. The chain combines TRBV10-3 with TRBJ2-5, with 7 bases that match TRBD1. CDR1 ENHRY and CDR2 SYGVKD come from the germline V gene. The trim removed 6 bases at V and 4 bases at J, leaving 8 bases unmatched. The CDR3 sequence is 14 residues long. As DNA, the CDR3 is TGTGCCATCAGGAACCCAGGGACAGCAGAGACCCAGTACTTC. Protein: CAIRNPGTAETQYF.

This clonotype was seen a few times. The rearrangement links TRBV10-3 to TRBJ2-7; D is undetermined. The CDR3 loop spans 13 amino acids. V was pared by 8 bases and J by 3 bases, with 14 bases between. Germline V gives CDR1 ENHRY, CDR2 SYGVKD. This chain's CDR3 is CAIGAGFFYEQYF. In DNA, the CDR3 is TGTGCCATCGGCGCAGGATTTTTCTACGAGCAGTACTTC.

In this sample, this clonotype turned up a few times. The genes are TRBV20-1 and TRBJ2-1; 10 nucleotides match TRBD1. With V trimmed by 2 bases and J by 7 bases, 8 bases remained unmatched. The CDR3 consists of 15 residues. Germline V gives CDR1 DFQATT, CDR2 SNEGSKA (reference sequence). The CDR3 spells CSARNGQGGGNEQFF. CDR3 DNA: TGCAGTGCTAGAAATGGACAGGGGGGAGGGAATGAGCAGTTCTTC.

About this clonotype itself: One junction end does not reproduce the germline sequence, and a read error may be involved. The rearrangement uses TRBV2 and TRBJ2-1, with 7 bases identical to TRBD1. This CDR3 region has 12 residues. Germline lookup yields CDR1 SNHLY and CDR2 FYNNEI. The CDR3 region is CTSRYRGNEQFF. The DNA of the CDR3 is TGTACCAGCAGGTACAGGGGCAATGAGCAGTTCTTC. The full variable domain, rest sourced from reference TRBV2 and TRBJ2-1, is EPEVTQTPSHQVTQMGQEVILRCVPISNHLYFYWYRQILGQKVEFLVSFYNNEISEKSEIFDDQFSVERPDGSNFTLKIRSTKLEDSAMYFCTSRYRGNEQFFGPGTRLTVL.